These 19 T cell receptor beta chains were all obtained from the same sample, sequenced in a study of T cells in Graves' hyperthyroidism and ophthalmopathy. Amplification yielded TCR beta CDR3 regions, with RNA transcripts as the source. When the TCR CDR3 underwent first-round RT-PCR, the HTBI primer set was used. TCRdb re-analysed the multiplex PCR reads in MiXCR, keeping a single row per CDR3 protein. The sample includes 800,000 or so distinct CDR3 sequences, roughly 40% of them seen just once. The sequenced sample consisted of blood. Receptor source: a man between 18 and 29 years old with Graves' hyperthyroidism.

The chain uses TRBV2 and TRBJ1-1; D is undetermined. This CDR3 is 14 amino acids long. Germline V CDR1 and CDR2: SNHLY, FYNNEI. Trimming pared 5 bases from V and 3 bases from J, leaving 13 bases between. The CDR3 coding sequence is TGTGCCAGCAGTTACTCCGGGGAGTACACTGAAGCTTTCTTT. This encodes CASSYSGEYTEAFF.

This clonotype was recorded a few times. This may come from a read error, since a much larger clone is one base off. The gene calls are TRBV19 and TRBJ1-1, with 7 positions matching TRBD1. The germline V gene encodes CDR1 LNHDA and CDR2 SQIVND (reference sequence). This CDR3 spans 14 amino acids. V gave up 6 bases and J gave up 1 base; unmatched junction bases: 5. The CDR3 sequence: CASRLDRENTEAFF. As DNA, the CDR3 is TGTGCCAGTAGACTAGACAGGGAGAACACTGAAGCTTTCTTT.

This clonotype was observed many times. CDR3 sequence reads: CIWGETQYF. The CDR3 region has the DNA TGCATCTGGGGGGAGACCCAGTACTTC. This chain connects TRBV29-1 to TRBJ2-5, with D perhaps being TRBD1 or TRBD2 (5 bases each). CDR3 length: 9 amino acids. Germline-derived CDR1 and CDR2 are SQVTM and ANQGSEA. Full variable domain (outside the CDR3, taken from reference TRBV29-1 and TRBJ2-5): SAVISQKPSRDICQRGTSLTIQCQVDSQVTMMFWYRQQPGQSLTLIATANQGSEATYESGFVIDKFPISRPNLTFSTLTVSNMSPEDSSIYLCIWGETQYFGPGTRLLVL.

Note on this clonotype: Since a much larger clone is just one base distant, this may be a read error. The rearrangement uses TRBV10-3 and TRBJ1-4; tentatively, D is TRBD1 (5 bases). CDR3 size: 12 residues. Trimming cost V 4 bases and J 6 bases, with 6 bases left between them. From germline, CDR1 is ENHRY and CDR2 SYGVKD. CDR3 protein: CAISGGHEKLFF. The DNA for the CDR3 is TGTGCCATCAGTGGGGGCCATGAAAAACTGTTTTTT.

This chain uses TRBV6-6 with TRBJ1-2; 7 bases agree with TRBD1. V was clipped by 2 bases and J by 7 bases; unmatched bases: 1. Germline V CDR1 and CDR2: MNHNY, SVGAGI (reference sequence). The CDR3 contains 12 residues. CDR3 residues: CASSYDRAGYTF. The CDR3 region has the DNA TGTGCCAGCAGTTACGACAGGGCTGGCTACACCTTC.

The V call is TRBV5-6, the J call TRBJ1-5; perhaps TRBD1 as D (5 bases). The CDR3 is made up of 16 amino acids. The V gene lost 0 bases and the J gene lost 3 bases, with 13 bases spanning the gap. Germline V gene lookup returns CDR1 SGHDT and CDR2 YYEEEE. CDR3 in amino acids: CASSLGTLGTNQPQHF. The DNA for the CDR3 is TGTGCCAGCAGCTTGGGGACACTTGGTACCAATCAGCCCCAGCATTTT.

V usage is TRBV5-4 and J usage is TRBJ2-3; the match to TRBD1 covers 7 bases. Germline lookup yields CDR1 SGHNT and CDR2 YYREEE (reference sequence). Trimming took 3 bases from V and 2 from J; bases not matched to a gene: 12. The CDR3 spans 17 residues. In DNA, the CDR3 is TGTGCCAGCAGCTCGACTGGGACAGAGGGAACCACAGATACGCAGTATTTT. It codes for CASSSTGTEGTTDTQYF. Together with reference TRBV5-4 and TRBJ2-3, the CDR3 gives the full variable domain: ETGVTQSPTHLIKTRGQQVTLRCSSQSGHNTVSWYQQALGQGPQFIFQYYREEENGRGNFPPRFSGLQFPNYSSELNVNALELDDSALYLCASSSTGTEGTTDTQYFGPGTRLTVL.

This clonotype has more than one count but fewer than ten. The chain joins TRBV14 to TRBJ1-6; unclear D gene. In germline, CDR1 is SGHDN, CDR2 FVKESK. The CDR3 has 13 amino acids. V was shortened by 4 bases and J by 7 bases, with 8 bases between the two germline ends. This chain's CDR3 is CASSPLLNSPLHF. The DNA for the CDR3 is TGTGCCAGCAGCCCTCTGCTCAATTCACCCCTCCACTTT.

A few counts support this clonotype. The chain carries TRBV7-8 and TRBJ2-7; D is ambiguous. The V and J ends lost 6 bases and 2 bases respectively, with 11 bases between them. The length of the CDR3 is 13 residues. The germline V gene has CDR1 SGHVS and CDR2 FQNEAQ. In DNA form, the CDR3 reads TGTGCCAGCAGGAGGTTACATGCCTACGAGCAGTACTTC. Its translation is CASRRLHAYEQYF.

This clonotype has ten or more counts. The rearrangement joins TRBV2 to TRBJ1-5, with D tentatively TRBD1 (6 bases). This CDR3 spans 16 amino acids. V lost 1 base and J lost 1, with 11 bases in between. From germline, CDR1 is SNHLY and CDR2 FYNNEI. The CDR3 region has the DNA TGTGCCAGCAGTGAAGGGGGGGGCTGGAGCAATCAGCCCCAGCATTTT. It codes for CASSEGGGWSNQPQHF.

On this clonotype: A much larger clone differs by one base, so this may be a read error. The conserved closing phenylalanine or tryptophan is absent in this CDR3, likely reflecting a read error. The CDR3, as DNA: TGCAGCGTCCTGGACCGGGTTGGCGAGCAGTACCTC. This encodes CSVLDRVGEQYL. V gene TRBV29-1 combines with J gene TRBJ2-7; D unclear. Trimming cost V 6 bases and J 6 bases, with 15 bases left between them. CDR1 is SQVTM and CDR2 is ANQGSEA in the germline V gene. This CDR3 spans 12 amino acids.

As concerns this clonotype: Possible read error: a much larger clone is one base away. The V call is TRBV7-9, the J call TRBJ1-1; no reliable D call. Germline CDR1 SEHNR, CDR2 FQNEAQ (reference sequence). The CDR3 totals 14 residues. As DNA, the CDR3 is TGTGCCAGCAGCTTAAGGACGGCGAACGCTGAAGCTTTCTTT. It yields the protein CASSLRTANAEAFF.

The CDR3 spells CASSAHLAPADEQYF. The CDR3 nucleotides read TGTGCCAGCAGCGCCCATTTGGCCCCCGCCGACGAGCAGTACTTC. The chain has TRBV7-9 and TRBJ2-7, with D unclear. Germline V CDR1 and CDR2: SEHNR, FQNEAQ (reference sequence). The V gene lost 5 bases and the J gene lost 5 bases, with 19 bases spanning the gap. This CDR3 is 15 amino acids long.

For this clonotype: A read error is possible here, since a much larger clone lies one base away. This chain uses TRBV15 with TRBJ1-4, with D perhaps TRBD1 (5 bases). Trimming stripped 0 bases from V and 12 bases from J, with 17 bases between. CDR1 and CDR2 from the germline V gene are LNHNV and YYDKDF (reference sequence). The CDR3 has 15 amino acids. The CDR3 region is CATSRDLGTLGELFF. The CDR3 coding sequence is TGTGCCACCAGCAGAGATCTCGGGACTCTGGGGGAACTGTTTTTT.

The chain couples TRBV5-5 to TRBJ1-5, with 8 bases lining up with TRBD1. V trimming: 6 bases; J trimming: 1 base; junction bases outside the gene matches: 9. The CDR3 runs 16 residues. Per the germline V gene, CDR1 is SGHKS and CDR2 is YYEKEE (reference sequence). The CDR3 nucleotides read TGTGCCAGCACCCCATCGACAGGGGCAAGCAATCAGCCCCAGCATTTT. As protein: CASTPSTGASNQPQHF.

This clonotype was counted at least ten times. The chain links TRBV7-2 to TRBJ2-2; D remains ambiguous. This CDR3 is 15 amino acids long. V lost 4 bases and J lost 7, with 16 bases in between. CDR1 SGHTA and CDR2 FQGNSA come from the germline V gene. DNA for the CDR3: TGTGCCAGCAGCTCCTGGTTAGCTATGGGCGGGGAGCTGTTTTTT. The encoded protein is CASSSWLAMGGELFF.

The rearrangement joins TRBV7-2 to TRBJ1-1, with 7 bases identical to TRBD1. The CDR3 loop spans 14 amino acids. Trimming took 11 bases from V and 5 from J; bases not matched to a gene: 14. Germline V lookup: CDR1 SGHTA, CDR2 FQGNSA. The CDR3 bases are TGTGCCTCGTCCGAGGGCAGGGGGAGAACTGAAGCTTTCTTT. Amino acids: CASSEGRGRTEAFF.

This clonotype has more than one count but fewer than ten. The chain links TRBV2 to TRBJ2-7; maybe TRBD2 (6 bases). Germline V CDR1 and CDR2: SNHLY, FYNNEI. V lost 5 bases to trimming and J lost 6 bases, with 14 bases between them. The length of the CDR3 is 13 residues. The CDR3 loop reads CASSYLRGGEQYF. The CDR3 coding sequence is TGTGCCAGCAGTTATCTGCGGGGTGGCGAGCAGTACTTC.

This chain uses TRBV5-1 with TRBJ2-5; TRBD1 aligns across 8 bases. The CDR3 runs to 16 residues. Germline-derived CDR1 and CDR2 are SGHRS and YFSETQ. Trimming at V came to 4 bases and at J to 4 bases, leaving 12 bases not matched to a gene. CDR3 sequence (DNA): TGCGCCAGCAGCGTGCCGCAGGGACAGGTCGGAGAGACCCAGTACTTC. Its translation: CASSVPQGQVGETQYF.